Sequencing of this TCR beta chain was carried out in a study of human T cells and chemical hapten exposure. Study summary: Skin on the upper inner arm, about 2 cm by about 2 cm in size, was sensitized with 2% DPC. Findings and limits, study-wide: Expanded TCR counts at PT1 went up together with patch test score, a positive correlation. TCRs above 1 in 1000 frequency did not change with DPC sensitization. Expanded TCRs showed more large CDR3 clusters than pre-sensitization or healthy control sets.

Sample time point: pre-sensitization, week 0. This sample's treatment: therapeutic diphenylcyclopropenone sensitization with weekly scalp DPC. In this sample, this clonotype turned up a few times. Its antigen is not known. Deletions cut 3 bases from V and 2 bases from J, with 9 bases between. The CDR3 length is 13 residues. Germline V gene data show CDR1 as DFQATT and CDR2 as SNEGSKA (reference sequence). TCRdb analysed the RACE reads with MiXCR anew, one entry per CDR3 protein. The sample holds fewer than 350,000 distinct CDR3 sequences, around 7% seen once. The chain recombines TRBV20-1 with TRBJ2-3, with D hard to call. This TCR was recovered from a man aged 18-30 years with alopecia areata. Some clones in this sample may be carry-over from other donors' samples. The sequencing here drew on whole blood, taken in connection with sensitization to the hapten diphenylcyclopropenone (DPC). CDR3 sequence (DNA): TGCAGTGCTAGGAAGGCGATCACAGATACGCAGTATTTT. Amino acid sequence: CSARKAITDTQYF.